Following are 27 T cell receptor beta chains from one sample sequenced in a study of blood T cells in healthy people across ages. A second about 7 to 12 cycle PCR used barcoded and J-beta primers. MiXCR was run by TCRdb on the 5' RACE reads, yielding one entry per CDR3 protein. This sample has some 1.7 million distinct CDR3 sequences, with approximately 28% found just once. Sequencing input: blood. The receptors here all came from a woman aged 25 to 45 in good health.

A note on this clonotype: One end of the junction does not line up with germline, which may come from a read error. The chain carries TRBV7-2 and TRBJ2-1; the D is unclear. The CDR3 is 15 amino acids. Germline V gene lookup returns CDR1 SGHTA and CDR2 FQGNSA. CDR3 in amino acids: CASSSRRLEGNERFF. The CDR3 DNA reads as TGTGCCAGCAGCTCTAGGCGTCTAGAAGGCAATGAGCGGTTCTTC.

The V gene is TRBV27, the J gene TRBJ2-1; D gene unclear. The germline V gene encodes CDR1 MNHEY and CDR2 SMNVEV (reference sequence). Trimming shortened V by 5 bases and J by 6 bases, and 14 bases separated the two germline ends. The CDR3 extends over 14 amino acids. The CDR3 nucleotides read TGTGCCAGCAGTCCGTTTTGGGTGGGCAATGAGCAGTTCTTC. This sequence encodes CASSPFWVGNEQFF.

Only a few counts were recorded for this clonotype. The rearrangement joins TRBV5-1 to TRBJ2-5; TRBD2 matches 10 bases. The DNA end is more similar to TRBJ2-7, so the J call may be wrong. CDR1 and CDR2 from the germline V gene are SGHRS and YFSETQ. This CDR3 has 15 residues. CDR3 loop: CASSIGTSEGYEQYF. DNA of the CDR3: TGCGCCAGCAGCATCGGGACTAGCGAGGGATACGAGCAGTACTTC.

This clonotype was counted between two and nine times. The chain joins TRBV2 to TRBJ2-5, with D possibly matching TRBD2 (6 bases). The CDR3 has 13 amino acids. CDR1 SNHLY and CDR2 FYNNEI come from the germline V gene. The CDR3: CATVWGVQETQYF. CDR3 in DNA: TGTGCTACAGTATGGGGGGTACAAGAGACCCAGTACTTC.

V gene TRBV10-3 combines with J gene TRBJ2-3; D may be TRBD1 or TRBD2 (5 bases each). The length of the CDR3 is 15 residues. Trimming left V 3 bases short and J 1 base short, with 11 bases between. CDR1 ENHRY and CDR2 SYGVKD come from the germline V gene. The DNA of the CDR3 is TGTGCCATCAGTGAATCGGGGACCGGCACAGATACGCAGTATTTT. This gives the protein CAISESGTGTDTQYF.

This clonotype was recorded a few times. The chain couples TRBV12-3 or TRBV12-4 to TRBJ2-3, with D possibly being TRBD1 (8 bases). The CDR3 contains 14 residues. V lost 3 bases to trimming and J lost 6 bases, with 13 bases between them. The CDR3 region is CASSFKQGGDTQYF. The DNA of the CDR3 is TGTGCCAGCAGTTTTAAACAGGGGGGGGATACGCAGTATTTT.

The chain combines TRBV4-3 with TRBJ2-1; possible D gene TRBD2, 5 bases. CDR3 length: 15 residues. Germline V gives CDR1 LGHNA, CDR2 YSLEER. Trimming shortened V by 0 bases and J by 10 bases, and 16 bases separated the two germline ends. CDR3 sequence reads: CASSQEGSGLGEQFF. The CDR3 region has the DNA TGCGCCAGCAGCCAAGAGGGGAGCGGACTTGGGGAGCAGTTCTTC.

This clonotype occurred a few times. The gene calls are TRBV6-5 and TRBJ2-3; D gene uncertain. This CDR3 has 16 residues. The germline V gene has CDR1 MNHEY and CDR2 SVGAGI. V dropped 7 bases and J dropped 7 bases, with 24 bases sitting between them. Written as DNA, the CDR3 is TGTGCCAGCAAACCCACGGGCCCTCGTAGAAAAAATACGCAGTATTTT. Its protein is CASKPTGPRRKNTQYF.

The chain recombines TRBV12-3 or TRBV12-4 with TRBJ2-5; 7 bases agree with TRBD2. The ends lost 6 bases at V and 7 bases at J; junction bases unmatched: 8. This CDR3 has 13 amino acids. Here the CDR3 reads CASRWEGGGTQYF. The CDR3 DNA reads TGTGCCAGCAGGTGGGAGGGAGGCGGGACCCAGTACTTC.

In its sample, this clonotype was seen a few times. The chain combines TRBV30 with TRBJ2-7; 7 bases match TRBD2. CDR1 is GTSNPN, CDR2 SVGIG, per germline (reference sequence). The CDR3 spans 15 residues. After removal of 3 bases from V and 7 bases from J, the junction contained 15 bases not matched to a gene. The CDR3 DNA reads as TGTGCCTGGAGCCCGCTTGCGGGGGTTTCGGGGGAGCAGTACTTC. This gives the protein CAWSPLAGVSGEQYF. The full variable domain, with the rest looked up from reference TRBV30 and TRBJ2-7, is SQTIHQWPATLVQPVGSPLSLECTVEGTSNPNLYWYRQAAGRGLQLLFYSVGIGQISSEVPQNLSASRPQDRQFILSSKKLLLSDSGFYLCAWSPLAGVSGEQYFGPGTRLTVT.

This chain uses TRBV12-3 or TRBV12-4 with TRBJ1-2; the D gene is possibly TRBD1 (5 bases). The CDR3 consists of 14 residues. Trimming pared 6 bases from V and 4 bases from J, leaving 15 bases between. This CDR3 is CASRGDGRGYGYTF. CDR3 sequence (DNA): TGTGCCAGCAGGGGGGACGGCCGAGGCTATGGCTACACCTTC.

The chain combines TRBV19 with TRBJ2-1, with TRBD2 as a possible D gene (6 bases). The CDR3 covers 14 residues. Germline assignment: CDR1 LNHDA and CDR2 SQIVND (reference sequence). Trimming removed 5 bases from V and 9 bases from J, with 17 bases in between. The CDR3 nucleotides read TGTGCCAGTAGTCGGGACTCCTCGATAGGTGAGCAGTTCTTC. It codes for CASSRDSSIGEQFF.

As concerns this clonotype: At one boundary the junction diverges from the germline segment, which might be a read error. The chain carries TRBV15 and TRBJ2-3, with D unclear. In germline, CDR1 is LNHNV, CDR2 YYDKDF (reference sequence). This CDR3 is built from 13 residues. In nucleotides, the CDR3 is TGTACCACCAGCAGAGGATTAACAGATACGCAGTATTTT. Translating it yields CTTSRGLTDTQYF.

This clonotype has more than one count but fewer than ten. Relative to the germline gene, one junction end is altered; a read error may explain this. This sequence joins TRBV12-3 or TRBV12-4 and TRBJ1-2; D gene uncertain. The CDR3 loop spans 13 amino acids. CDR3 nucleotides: TGTGCCAGCGGTTTGAGAGAACTCTATGGCTACACCTTC. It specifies CASGLRELYGYTF.

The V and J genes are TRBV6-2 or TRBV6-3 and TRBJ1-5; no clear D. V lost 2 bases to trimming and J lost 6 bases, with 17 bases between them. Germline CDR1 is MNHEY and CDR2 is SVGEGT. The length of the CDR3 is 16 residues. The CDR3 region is CASSYPSDHPSQPQHF. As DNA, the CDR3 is TGTGCCAGCAGTTACCCGTCAGACCACCCCAGTCAGCCCCAGCATTTT.

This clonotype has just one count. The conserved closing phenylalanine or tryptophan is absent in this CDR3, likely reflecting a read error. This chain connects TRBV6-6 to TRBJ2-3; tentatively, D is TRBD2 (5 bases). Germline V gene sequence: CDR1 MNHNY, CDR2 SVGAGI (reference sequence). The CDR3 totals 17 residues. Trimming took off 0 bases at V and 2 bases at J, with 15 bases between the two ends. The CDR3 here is CASSYSNRRYFTDTQYL. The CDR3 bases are TGTGCCAGCAGTTACTCGAACCGGAGGTACTTCACAGATACGCAGTATCTT.

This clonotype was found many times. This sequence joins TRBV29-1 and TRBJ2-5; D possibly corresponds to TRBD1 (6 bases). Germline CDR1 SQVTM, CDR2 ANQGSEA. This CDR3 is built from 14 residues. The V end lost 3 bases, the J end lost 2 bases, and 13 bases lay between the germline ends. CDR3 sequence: CSVDTGTVQETQYF. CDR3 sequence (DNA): TGCAGCGTTGACACAGGGACCGTTCAAGAGACCCAGTACTTC.

The CDR3 DNA reads TGTGCCAGCAGTGACCCCTACAGGTCTCCTCAGCCCCAGCATTTT. It yields the protein CASSDPYRSPQPQHF. V usage is TRBV6-2 or TRBV6-3 and J usage is TRBJ1-5, with D perhaps matching TRBD1 (5 bases). CDR3 length equals 15 residues. Germline CDR1 reads MNHEY; CDR2 reads SVGEGT. V was cut by 5 bases and J by 6 bases, with 17 bases left in between.

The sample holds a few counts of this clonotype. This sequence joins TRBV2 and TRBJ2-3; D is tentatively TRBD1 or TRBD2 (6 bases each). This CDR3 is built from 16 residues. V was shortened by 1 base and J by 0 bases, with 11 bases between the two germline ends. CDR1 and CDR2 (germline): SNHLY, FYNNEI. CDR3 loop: CASSEDFGGSTDTQYF. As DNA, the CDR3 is TGTGCCAGCAGTGAAGACTTCGGGGGCAGCACAGATACGCAGTATTTT.

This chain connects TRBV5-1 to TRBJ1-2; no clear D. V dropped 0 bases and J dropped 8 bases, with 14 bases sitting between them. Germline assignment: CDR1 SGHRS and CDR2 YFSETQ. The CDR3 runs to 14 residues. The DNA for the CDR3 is TGCGCCAGCAGCTTGGGGTATATCGTGTCGGGCTACACCTTC. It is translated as CASSLGYIVSGYTF.

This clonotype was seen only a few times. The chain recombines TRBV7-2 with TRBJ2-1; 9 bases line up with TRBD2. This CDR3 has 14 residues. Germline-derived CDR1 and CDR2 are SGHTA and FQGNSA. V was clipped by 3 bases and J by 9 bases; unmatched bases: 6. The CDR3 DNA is TGTGCCAGCAGCTTTACCGGGACTAGCAGTGAGCAGTTCTTC. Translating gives CASSFTGTSSEQFF.

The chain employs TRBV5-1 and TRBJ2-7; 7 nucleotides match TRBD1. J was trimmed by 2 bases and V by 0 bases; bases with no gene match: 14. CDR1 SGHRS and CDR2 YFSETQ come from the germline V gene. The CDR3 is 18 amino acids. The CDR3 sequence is CASSLARPQGTDTYEQYF. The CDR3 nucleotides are TGCGCCAGCAGCTTGGCCCGCCCACAGGGGACCGACACCTACGAGCAGTACTTC.

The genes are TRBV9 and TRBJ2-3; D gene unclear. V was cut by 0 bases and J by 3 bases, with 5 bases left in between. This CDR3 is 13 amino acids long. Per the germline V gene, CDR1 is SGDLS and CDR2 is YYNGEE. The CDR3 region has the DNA TGTGCCAGCAGCGTAGCTACTACAGATACGCAGTATTTT. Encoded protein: CASSVATTDTQYF.

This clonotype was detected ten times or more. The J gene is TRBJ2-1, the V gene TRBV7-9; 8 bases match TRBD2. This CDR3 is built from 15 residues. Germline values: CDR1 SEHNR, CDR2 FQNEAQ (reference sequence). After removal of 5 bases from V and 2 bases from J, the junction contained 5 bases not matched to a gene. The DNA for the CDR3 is TGTGCCAGCAGCCAAAGCGGGGGAGCCTACAATGAGCAGTTCTTC. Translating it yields CASSQSGGAYNEQFF.

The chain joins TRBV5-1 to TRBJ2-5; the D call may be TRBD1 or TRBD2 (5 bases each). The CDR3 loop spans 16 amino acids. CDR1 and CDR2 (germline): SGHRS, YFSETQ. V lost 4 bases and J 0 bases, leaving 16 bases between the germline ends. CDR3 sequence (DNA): TGCGCCAGCAGCCTAGCTAGGGGCACCAACCAAGAGACCCAGTACTTC. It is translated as CASSLARGTNQETQYF.

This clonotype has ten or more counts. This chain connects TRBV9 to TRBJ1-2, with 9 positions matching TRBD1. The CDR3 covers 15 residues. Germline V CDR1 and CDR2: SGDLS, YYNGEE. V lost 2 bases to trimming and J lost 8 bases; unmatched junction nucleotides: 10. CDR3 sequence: CASSVGQGKTGGYTF. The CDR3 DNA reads TGTGCCAGCAGCGTTGGACAGGGGAAGACCGGGGGCTACACCTTC.

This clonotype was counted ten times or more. CDR3: CATSRDEGGGHYGYTF. CDR3 DNA: TGTGCCACCAGCAGAGATGAAGGAGGGGGCCACTATGGCTACACCTTC. The chain uses TRBV15 and TRBJ1-2; 7 bases are shared with TRBD1. Trimming removed 0 bases from V and 3 bases from J; junction bases left unmatched: 7. Germline values: CDR1 LNHNV, CDR2 YYDKDF (reference sequence). CDR3 size: 16 residues.